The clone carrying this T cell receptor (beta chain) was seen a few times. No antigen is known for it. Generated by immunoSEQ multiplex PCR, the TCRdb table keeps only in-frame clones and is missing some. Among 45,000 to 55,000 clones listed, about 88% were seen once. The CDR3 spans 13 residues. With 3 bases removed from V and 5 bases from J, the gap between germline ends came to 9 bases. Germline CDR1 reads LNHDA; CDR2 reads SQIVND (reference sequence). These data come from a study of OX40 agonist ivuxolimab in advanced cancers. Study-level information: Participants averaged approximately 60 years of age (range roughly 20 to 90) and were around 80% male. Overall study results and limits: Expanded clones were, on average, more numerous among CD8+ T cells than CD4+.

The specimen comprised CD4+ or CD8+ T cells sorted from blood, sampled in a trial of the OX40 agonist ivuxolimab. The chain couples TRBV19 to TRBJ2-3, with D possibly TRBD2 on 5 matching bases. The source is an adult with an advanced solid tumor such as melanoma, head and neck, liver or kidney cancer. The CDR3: CASSMRLQDTQYF. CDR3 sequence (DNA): TGTGCCAGTAGTATGAGACTACAAGATACGCAGTATTTT.